This T cell receptor (beta chain) originates from a study of Ad26.COV2.S vaccination and SARS-CoV-2 variants. About the study: Ad26.COV2.S was injected intramuscularly once or twice, 56 days apart.

Here immunoSEQ multiplex PCR was the method, and the copy in TCRdb shows in-frame clones only, minus some. The sample carries 250,000 or so clones, roughly 85% recorded once. As regards this clone: What it recognizes is unknown.

Whole-study findings and limits: Higher spike-specific TCR breadth was found in vaccine recipients than in placebo recipients.

Specified treatment: roughly 18 received Ad26.COV2.S at low or high dose, single or two shots; about 5 received placebo; per-sample allocation not given. Following the first vaccine or placebo injection, samples were taken on day 63. Unmatched junction bases numbered 13, after V lost 5 bases and J lost 2 bases. This CDR3 has 18 residues. The germline gives CDR1 SGHRS, CDR2 YFSETQ. The TCR originated in a person aged 18-65 years who received the Ad26.COV2.S COVID-19 vaccine or a placebo. The chain links TRBV5-1 to TRBJ2-3, with 11 bases matching TRBD2. The sequences come from peripheral blood, collected in a trial of Ad26.COV2.S vaccine versus placebo. The CDR3, as DNA: TGCGCCAGCAGACCTGGACTAGCGGGTCTTCTTCCCACAGATACGCAGTATTTT. Residues: CASRPGLAGLLPTDTQYF.